This T cell receptor (beta chain) is from a study of blood T cell repertoires in COVID-19. In the original processing: Using reference gene primer amplification, nucleated cell counts were estimated. Assay: immunoSEQ multiplex PCR; the TCRdb copy retains only in-frame clones and omits some. D and trimming come from the DNA, and the V and J calls and clone size come from that table. Of 95,000 to 120,000 clones in the sample, about 88% were seen once. The sequencing input was peripheral blood. This sequence originates from a human donor in a cohort sampled during active COVID-19.

CDR3 in amino acids: CASSKGGGHLGNQPQHF. CDR3 sequence (DNA): TGTGCCAGCAGCAAGGGGGGGGGACACCTGGGCAATCAGCCCCAGCATTTT. The genes are TRBV21-1 and TRBJ1-5. TRBV21-1 is a pseudogene locus. The CDR3 covers 17 residues.